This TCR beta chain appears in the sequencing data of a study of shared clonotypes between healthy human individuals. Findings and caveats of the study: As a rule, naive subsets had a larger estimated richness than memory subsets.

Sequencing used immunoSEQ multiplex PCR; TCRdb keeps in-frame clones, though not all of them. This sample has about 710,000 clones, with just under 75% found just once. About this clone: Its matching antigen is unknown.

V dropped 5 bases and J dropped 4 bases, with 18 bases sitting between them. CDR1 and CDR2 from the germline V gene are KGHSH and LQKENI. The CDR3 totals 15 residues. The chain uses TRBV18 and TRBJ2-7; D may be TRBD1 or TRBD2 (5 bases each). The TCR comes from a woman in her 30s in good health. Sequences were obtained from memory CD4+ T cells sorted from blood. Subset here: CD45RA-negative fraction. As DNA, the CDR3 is TGTGCCAGCTCATCCGAGGGGAGCAAAATGTACGAGCAGTACTTC. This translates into CASSSEGSKMYEQYF.